The 5 T cell receptor beta chains listed next were all sequenced from one sample in a study of blood T cell repertoires in COVID-19. Using immunoSEQ multiplex PCR, the repertoire was profiled, and TCRdb retains in-frame clones only, with some absent. The sample includes 250,000 to 300,000 clones, around 90% seen only once; the top ten take 0.8% to 1%. Sequencing was performed on PBMCs or T cells enriched from blood (not recorded which). The origin of the receptors is a woman aged 25 to 39 who had recovered from COVID-19.

A single count supports this clone. The chain recombines TRBV29-1 with TRBJ2-1; weak D call: TRBD2 (6 bases). The CDR3 covers 16 residues. With 7 bases removed from V and 3 bases from J, the gap between germline ends came to 22 bases. The germline gives CDR1 SQVTM, CDR2 ANQGSEA. In DNA, the CDR3 is TGCAGCGCCGAGGGCTCTTCGGGGGTGGGCTACAATGAGCAGTTCTTC. This encodes CSAEGSSGVGYNEQFF.

This clone came up once. This rearrangement joins TRBV11-3 to TRBJ2-1; D might be TRBD1 (5 bases). Trimming took off 5 bases at V and 7 bases at J, with 24 bases between the two ends. Germline assignment: CDR1 SGHNT and CDR2 YENEEA. The CDR3 sequence is 17 residues long. The CDR3 nucleotides read TGTGCCAGCAGCCCCCCCGCTACGGTAAGGGGCTTTAATGAGCAGTTCTTC. Translated: CASSPPATVRGFNEQFF.

This clone was detected only a few times. The rearrangement joins TRBV13 to TRBJ1-2; D perhaps matches TRBD1 (5 bases). The CDR3 covers 15 residues. V lost 3 bases, J lost 4 bases, and 15 bases lay in between. The germline gives CDR1 PRHDT, CDR2 FYEKMQ (reference sequence). The CDR3 sequence is CASSFFRQGLYGYTF. In nucleotides, the CDR3 is TGTGCCAGCAGCTTCTTCCGGCAGGGCCTCTATGGCTACACCTTC.

This clone was counted once. The rearrangement joins TRBV6-4 to TRBJ1-1; D call uncertain. The germline CDR1 and CDR2 sequences are MRHNA and SNTAGT. Trimming cost V 3 bases and J 4 bases, with 15 bases left between them. This CDR3 comprises 15 residues. CDR3 residues: CASSDGPGFLTEAFF. The DNA for the CDR3 is TGTGCCAGCAGTGATGGTCCGGGTTTTCTCACTGAAGCTTTCTTT.

A few counts support this clone. The V call is TRBV7-6, the J call TRBJ1-1; D may be TRBD1 (5 bases). Trimming cost V 5 bases and J 6 bases, with 25 bases left between them. CDR1 SGHVS and CDR2 FNYEAQ come from the germline V gene. The CDR3 consists of 17 residues. This chain's CDR3 is CASSDGGPLRAVSEAFF. DNA for the CDR3: TGTGCCAGCAGCGACGGTGGCCCTCTCAGGGCAGTTTCTGAAGCTTTCTTT.